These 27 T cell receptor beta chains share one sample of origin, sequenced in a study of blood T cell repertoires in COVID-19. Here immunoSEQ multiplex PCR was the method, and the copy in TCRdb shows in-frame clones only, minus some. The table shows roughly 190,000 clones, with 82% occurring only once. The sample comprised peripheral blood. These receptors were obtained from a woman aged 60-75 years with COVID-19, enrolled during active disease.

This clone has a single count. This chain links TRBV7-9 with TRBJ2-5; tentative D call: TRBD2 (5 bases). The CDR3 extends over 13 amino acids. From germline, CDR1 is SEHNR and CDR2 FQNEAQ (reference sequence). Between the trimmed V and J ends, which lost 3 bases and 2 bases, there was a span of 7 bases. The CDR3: CASSFSAQETQYF. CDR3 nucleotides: TGTGCCAGCAGCTTTAGCGCTCAAGAGACCCAGTACTTC.

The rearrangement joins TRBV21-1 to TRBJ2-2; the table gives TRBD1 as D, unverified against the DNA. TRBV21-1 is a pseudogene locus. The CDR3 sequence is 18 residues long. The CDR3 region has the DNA TGTGCCAGCAGCCCCCGCCCGGAGGGGACAGGGACCACCGGGGAGCTGTTTTTT. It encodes CASSPRPEGTGTTGELFF.

CDR3 amino acids: CASGGASFSASTDTQYF. CDR3 DNA: TGTGCCAGCGGAGGGGCCTCCTTCTCCGCTAGCACAGATACGCAGTATTTT. The gene calls are TRBV7-6 and TRBJ2-3; D is possibly TRBD2 (6 bases). Germline assignment: CDR1 SGHVS and CDR2 FNYEAQ. The V end lost 8 bases, the J end lost 0 bases, and 21 bases lay between the germline ends. The CDR3 extends over 17 amino acids.

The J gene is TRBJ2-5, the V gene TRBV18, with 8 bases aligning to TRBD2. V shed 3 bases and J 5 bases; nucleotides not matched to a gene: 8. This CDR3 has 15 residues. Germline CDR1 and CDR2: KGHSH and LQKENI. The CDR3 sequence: CASSPGLGLRETQYF. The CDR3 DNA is TGTGCCAGCTCACCGGGACTAGGTCTCAGGGAGACCCAGTACTTC.

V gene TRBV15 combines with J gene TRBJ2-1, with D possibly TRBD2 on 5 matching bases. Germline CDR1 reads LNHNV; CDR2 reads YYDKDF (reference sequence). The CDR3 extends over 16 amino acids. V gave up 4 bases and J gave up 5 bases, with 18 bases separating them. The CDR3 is CATSTRGPINNNEQFF. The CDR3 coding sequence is TGTGCCACCAGCACCAGAGGGCCCATAAACAACAATGAGCAGTTCTTC.

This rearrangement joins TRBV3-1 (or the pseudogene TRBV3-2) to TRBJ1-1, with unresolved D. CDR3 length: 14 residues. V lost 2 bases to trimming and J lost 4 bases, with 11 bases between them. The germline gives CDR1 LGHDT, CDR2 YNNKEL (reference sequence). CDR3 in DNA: TGTGCCAGCAGCCAAAGCTTAATAAGCACTGAAGCTTTCTTT. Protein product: CASSQSLISTEAFF.

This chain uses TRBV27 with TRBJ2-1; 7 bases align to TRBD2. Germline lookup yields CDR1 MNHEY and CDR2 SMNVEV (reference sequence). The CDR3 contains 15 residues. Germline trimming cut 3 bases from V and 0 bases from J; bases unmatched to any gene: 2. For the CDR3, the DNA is TGTGCCAGCAGTTTCCTAGCGGCCTCCTACAATGAGCAGTTCTTC. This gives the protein CASSFLAASYNEQFF.

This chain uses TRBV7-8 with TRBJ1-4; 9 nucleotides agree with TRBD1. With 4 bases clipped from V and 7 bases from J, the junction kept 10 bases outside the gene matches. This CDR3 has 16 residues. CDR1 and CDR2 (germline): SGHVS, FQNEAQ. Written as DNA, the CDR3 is TGTGCCAGCAGCTACCCCGGGACAGGGCTCGCTGAAAAACTGTTTTTT. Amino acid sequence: CASSYPGTGLAEKLFF.

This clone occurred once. CDR3 DNA sequence: TGTGCCAGCAGTTTAGGGCCATATGGCTACACCTTC. Amino acids: CASSLGPYGYTF. V and J are TRBV28 and TRBJ1-2, with D hard to call. CDR1 MDHEN and CDR2 SYDVKM come from the germline V gene. V lost 2 bases to trimming and J lost 5 bases, with 6 bases between them. The CDR3 has 12 amino acids.

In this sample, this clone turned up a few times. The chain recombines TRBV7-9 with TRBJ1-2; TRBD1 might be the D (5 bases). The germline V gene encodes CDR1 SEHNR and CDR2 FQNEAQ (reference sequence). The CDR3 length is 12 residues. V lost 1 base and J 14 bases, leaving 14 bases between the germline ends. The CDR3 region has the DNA TGTGCCAGCAGCTTAGACGCAGGGTACGGGACCTTC. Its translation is CASSLDAGYGTF.

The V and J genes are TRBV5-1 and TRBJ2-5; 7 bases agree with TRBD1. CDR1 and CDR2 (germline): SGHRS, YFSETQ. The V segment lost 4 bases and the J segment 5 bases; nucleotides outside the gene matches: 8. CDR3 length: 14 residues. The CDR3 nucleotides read TGCGCCAGCAGCGTCCAGACAGGGAGCGAGACCCAGTACTTC. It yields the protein CASSVQTGSETQYF.

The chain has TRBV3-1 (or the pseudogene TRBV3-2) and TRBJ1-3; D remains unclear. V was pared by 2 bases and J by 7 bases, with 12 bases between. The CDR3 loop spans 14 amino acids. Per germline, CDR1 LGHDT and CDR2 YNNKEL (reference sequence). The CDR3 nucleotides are TGTGCCAGCAGCCAATATTCAACCGGGAACACCATATATTTT. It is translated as CASSQYSTGNTIYF.

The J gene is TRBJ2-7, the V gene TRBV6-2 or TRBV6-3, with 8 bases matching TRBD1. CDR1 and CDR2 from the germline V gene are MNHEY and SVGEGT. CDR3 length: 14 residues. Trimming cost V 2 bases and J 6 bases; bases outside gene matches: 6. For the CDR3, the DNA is TGTGCCAGCAGTTACGGGCAGGGGGCTCGCGAGCAGTACTTC. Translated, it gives CASSYGQGAREQYF.

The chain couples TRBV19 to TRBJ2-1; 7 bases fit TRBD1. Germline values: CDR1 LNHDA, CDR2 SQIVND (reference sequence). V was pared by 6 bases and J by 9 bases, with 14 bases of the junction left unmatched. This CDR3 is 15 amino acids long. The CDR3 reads CASRAEGAPKFEQFF. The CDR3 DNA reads TGTGCCAGTAGGGCTGAGGGGGCCCCGAAGTTTGAGCAGTTCTTC.

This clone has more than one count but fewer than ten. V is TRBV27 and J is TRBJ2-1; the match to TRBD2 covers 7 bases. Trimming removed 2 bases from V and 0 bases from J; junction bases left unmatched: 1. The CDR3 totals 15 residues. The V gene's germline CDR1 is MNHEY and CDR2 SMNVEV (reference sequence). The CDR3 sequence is CASSLRGSSYNEQFF. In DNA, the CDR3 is TGTGCCAGCAGTTTACGCGGGAGCTCCTACAATGAGCAGTTCTTC.

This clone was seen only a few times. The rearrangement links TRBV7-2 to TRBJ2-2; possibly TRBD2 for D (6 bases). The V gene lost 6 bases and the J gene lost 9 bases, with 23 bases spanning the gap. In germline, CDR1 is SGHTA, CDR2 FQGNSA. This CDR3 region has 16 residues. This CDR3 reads CASSPFGGPTGRELFF. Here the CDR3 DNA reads TGTGCCAGCAGTCCCTTCGGGGGTCCTACGGGCCGGGAGCTGTTTTTT.

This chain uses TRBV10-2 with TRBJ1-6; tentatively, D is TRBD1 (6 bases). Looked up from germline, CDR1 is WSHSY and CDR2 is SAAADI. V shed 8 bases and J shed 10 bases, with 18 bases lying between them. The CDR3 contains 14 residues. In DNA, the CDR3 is TGCGCCAGCTACAGGACAGAACAGGGATCACCCCTCCACTTT. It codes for CASYRTEQGSPLHF.

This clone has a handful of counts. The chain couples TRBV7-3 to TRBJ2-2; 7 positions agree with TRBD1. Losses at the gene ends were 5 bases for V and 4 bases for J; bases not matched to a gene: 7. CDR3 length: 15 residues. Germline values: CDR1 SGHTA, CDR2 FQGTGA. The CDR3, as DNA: TGTGCCAGCAGCCCAACAGGGGCGAGCACCGGGGAGCTGTTTTTT. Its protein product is CASSPTGASTGELFF.

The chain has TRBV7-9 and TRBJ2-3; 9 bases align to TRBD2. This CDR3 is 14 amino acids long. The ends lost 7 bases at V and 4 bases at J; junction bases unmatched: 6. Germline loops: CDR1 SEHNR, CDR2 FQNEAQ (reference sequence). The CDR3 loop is CASTKGLASDTQYF. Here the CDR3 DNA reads TGTGCCAGCACCAAGGGACTAGCCTCAGATACGCAGTATTTT.

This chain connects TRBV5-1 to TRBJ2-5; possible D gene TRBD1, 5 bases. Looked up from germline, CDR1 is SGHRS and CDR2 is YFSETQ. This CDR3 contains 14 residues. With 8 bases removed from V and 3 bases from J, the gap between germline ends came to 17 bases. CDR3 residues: CASSGNSVKETQYF. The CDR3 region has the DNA TGCGCCAGTTCAGGGAACAGCGTAAAAGAGACCCAGTACTTC.

CDR3 DNA sequence: TGTGCCAGCAGCCAACGGACTAGCGGGTACCCAGATACGCAGTATTTT. Its protein is CASSQRTSGYPDTQYF. V is TRBV3-1 (or the pseudogene TRBV3-2) and J is TRBJ2-3; TRBD2 agrees at 11 bases. In germline, CDR1 is LGHDT, CDR2 YNNKEL (reference sequence). V shed 2 bases and J 4 bases; nucleotides not matched to a gene: 5. CDR3 size: 16 residues.

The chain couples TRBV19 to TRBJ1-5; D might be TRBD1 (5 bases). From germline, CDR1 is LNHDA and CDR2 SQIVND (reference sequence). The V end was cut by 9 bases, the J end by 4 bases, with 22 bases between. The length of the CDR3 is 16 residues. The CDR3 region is CASKTFLGPFNQPQHF. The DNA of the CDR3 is TGTGCCAGCAAGACCTTTTTGGGGCCCTTTAATCAGCCCCAGCATTTT. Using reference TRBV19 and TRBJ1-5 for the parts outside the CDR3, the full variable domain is DGGITQSPKYLFRKEGQNVTLSCEQNLNHDAMYWYRQDPGQGLRLIYYSQIVNDFQKGDIAEGYSVSREKKESFPLTVTSAQKNPTAFYLCASKTFLGPFNQPQHFGDGTRLSIL.

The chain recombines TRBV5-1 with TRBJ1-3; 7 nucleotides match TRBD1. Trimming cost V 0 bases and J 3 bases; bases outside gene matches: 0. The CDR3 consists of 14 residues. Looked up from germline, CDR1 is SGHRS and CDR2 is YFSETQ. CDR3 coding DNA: TGCGCCAGCAGCTTGGACAGGGGTGGAAACACCATATATTTT. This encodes CASSLDRGGNTIYF.

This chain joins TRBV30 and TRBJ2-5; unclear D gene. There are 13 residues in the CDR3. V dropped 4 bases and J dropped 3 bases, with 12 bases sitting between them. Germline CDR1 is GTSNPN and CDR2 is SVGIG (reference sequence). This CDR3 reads CAWTSRPKETQYF. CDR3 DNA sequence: TGTGCCTGGACGTCTAGGCCAAAAGAGACCCAGTACTTC. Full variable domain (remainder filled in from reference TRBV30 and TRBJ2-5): SQTIHQWPATLVQPVGSPLSLECTVEGTSNPNLYWYRQAAGRGLQLLFYSVGIGQISSEVPQNLSASRPQDRQFILSSKKLLLSDSGFYLCAWTSRPKETQYFGPGTRLLVL.

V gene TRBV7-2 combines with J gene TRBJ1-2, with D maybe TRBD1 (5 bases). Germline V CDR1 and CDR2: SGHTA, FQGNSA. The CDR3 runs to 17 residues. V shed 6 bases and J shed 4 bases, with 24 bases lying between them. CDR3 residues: CASSSKFGREGFYGYTF. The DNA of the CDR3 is TGTGCCAGCAGTTCTAAATTCGGCAGGGAAGGTTTCTATGGCTACACCTTC.

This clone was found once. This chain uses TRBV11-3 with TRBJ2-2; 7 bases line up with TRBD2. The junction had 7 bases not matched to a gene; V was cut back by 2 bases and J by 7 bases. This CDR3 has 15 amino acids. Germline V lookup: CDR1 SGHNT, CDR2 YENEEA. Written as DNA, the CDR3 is TGTGCCAGCAGCTTACGCCCCACGGGGGGCGGGGAGCTGTTTTTT. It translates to CASSLRPTGGGELFF.

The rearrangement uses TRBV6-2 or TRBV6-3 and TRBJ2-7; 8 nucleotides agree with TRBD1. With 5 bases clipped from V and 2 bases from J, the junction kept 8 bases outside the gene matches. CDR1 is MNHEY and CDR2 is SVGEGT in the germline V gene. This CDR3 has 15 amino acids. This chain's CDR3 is CASSRRGQATYEQYF. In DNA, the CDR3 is TGTGCCAGCAGTCGCAGGGGACAGGCTACCTACGAGCAGTACTTC.